A single T cell receptor (beta chain) is shown here with its context. What antigen it recognizes has not been identified. Base quality data are lacking; no much larger clone is found one base away. The sample's time point, from its label and the paper: newly diagnosed GD, antithyroid drugs for less than 3 months. For both TCR sequencing and RNA sequencing, RNA was extracted from PBMCs using TRIzol. The diagnosis of Graves' disease was made according to American Thyroid Association guidelines. The patients came from an endocrinology department in Xi'an, China. Each patient gave 9 to 10 milliliters of peripheral blood, collected in an EDTA anticoagulant tube. PBMCs were isolated by Ficoll Paque Plus density gradient separation without further T cell sorting. An Agilent 2100 Bioanalyzer and agarose gel were used to check RNA quality, and a NanoDrop 2000 was used to measure RNA concentration. The record originates from a study of regulatory T cells in long-lasting Graves disease (dated by TCRdb to the early 2020s). Study-wide context: Newly diagnosed Graves' disease patients had taken antithyroid drugs for less than 3 months. The study took place in China and was registered as a clinical trial. TCR sequencing covered some 13 persistent and some 20 newly diagnosed Graves' disease patients, about 35 samples in total. Persistent Graves' disease patients were compared with newly diagnosed Graves' disease patients by peripheral blood TCR sequencing and RNA sequencing. General conclusions and limits of the study: Only the TCR beta chain was sequenced and analyzed. The study examined only peripheral blood because the primary lesion, thyroid tissue, could not be accessed. A larger number of public clonotypes was shared among persistent patients (fewer than 3,000) than among newly diagnosed patients (roughly 970). As a limitation, the authors acknowledged that the small sample size may reduce accuracy. Compared with newly diagnosed patients, patients with persistent Graves' disease had lower TCR Shannon entropy and fewer highly expanded clones, which suggests clonal expansion.

Libraries were constructed by multiplex PCR. Sequenced on an Illumina HiSeq 4000. CDR3 regions were amplified by Arm-PCR with iRepertoire HTBI primers to construct TCR beta libraries. Before sequencing, the PCR products underwent gel purification. The authors' pipeline ran thus. A total of some 65 TRBV and 14 TRBJ segments were identified across samples and were used for gene usage analysis of CDR3 amino acid clonotypes. Filtered high-quality paired reads were merged into contigs using COPE and FqMerger. Contigs were aligned with BLAST to IMGT TRBV, TRBD and TRBJ reference genes, and CDR3 was defined per IMGT. Clonotypes above 0.1% frequency were classified as highly expanded clones. Repertoire diversity was measured by Shannon entropy, and V-J evenness by the Gini coefficient. A clonotype was considered public if more than one individual shared it. The raw public reads went through TCRdb reprocessing: fastp at Q25, MiXCR clone calling, in-frame beta chains kept. Entries are consolidated by CDR3 protein sequence, retaining the most common genes and DNA. These V and J calls rely on TCRdb rather than the paper's analysis. The sample profile shows hundreds of thousands of distinct CDR3 sequences; less than 20% of them were found once. The ten largest clones capture 15% to 20% of the sample.

This same sample was also taken into another study, of T cells in Graves' hyperthyroidism and ophthalmopathy. As noted in the second study: Stable Graves' hyperthyroidism was defined as the absence of progression to ophthalmopathy over 18 months of follow-up. Hyperthyroidism patients were aged 18 to 65 years and newly diagnosed, with disease duration of less than 2 months. Patients with uncontrolled infections, other autoimmune diseases, pregnancy or lactation were excluded. Clinical symptoms, serum thyroxine and TRAb, thyroid ultrasound, and orbital computed tomography formed the basis for the diagnoses. A first-round RT-PCR of the TCR CDR3 used the HTBI primer set with the Qiagen OneStep RT-PCR kit. Blood samples also contained most of the expanded thyroid clonotypes (frequency above 0.001), which suggests that blood repertoires may reflect thyroid immune responses. A 13 V-J signature model separated ophthalmopathy from stable hyperthyroidism, with roughly 88% sensitivity and about 81% specificity in cross-validation and 80%/75% in testing. During validation, the model predicted progression to ophthalmopathy a median of around 6 months ahead of onset, with approximately 71% sensitivity and roughly 75% specificity. TCR V-J signatures able to tell the groups apart were searched for in a discovery cohort of 95 or so patients, of whom 40 to 45 had Graves' ophthalmopathy and 55 to 60 had stable Graves' hyperthyroidism. Prospective prediction of ophthalmopathy was tested in an independent validation cohort consisting of about 20 hyperthyroidism patients and over 15 patients who later progressed to ophthalmopathy. For training and testing, the 100 or so patients in the discovery cohort were randomly divided in a 7:3 ratio. Thyroid tissue and blood T-cell repertoires from over 5 Graves' hyperthyroidism patients were also compared in the study. After sampling, hyperthyroidism patients received methimazole starting at 30 mg daily, and ophthalmopathy patients received high-dose intravenous methylprednisolone. A second multiplex PCR round built the libraries, followed by size selection and purification. The libraries were sequenced on an Illumina HiSeq2000 using paired-end 100 bp reads. SOAPnuke was used to process the raw data, with reads discarded if the reads contained adapters or uncalled bases, had a mean Phred below 15, or lacked an exact constant-primer or identifier match. High-quality paired reads were merged using COPE v1.2.5, and each unique nucleotide sequence was defined as a clonotype. MiTCR v1.1 was used to align the clonotypes against IMGT TRBV, TRBD and TRBJ reference segments. Only V-J combinations with frequency above 0.0001, covering 99% to 99.2% of repertoires, were analysed. The TCS score was defined as F50 (clonal expansion) divided by E x V (chaos), with BLOSUM62-based TCRdist calculated between CDR3 peptides within each V-J. Welch's t-statistics and random forest reduced 500 to 650 V-J features to under 15, which were used in a naive Bayes classifier (R e1071). Sample size was not statistically predetermined, and blinding of investigators to group allocation was not performed. According to the paper, TCR Vbeta CDR3 sequencing was carried out on some 130 peripheral blood samples, which came from 40 to 45 ophthalmopathy, 75 to 80 hyperthyroidism and approximately 17 progressor patients.

This specimen consisted of peripheral blood mononuclear cells (PBMCs), obtained at new diagnosis, from a patient treated with antithyroid drugs. The sequence was obtained from a woman in her 30s with Graves disease. Donor details come from another sample of the same person, matched by shared clones.

The CDR3 in this case is CASSRDTRGTQYF. The DNA sequence reads TGTGCCAGCAGCCGGGACACACGGGGGACCCAGTACTTC. This chain is built from TRBV7-3 and TRBJ2-5; perhaps TRBD1 is the D gene, with 6 bases matching. CDR1 and CDR2 (SGHTA, FQGTGA) derive from the germline V gene. V sheds 5 bases and J sheds 7 bases, leaving 14 bases between their ends. From the cysteine through the phenylalanine, the CDR3 covers 13 amino acids. Only the CDR3 DNA is retained, 39 bases long and in frame from the first base.